One and the same sample provided the 8 T cell receptor beta chains below, sequenced in a study of cytomegalovirus exposure and HLA in healthy donors. Primers for the PCR totalled 60 Vbeta and 13 Jbeta. Method: immunoSEQ multiplex PCR; TCRdb's copy keeps in-frame clones and lacks some. Of some 200,000 clones listed, around 78% are singletons. The material sequenced was PBMCs. These receptors all stem from a woman aged 25 to 39 in good health and CMV-seropositive.

With regard to this clone: Because the CDR3's place on the DNA is in doubt, the DNA is left out and the CDR3 is given as listed by TCRdb. This chain connects TRBV9 to TRBJ1-6; the DNA was not compared with TRBD1, the D call given in the table. The CDR3 comprises 15 residues, both ends counted. Per germline, CDR1 SGDLS and CDR2 YYNGEE. Here the CDR3 reads CASTFGPGINSPLHF.

V is TRBV29-1 and J is TRBJ2-5; 8 positions match TRBD1. Germline lookup yields CDR1 SQVTM and CDR2 ANQGSEA. The V gene end was trimmed by 8 bases and the J gene end by 5 bases; junction bases not matched to a gene: 10. The CDR3 contains 13 residues. The CDR3 DNA is TGCAGCTACCGGACAGGGTGGGCCGAGACCCAGTACTTC. Protein: CSYRTGWAETQYF.

The chain couples TRBV5-1 to TRBJ2-5, with 9 positions matching TRBD2. The junction had 7 bases not matched to a gene; V was cut back by 1 base and J by 3 bases. The CDR3 extends over 16 amino acids. The germline V gene encodes CDR1 SGHRS and CDR2 YFSETQ. The CDR3 region has the DNA TGCGCCAGCAGCTTGAGTAGCGGGGGATACGAAGAGACCCAGTACTTC. This gives the protein CASSLSSGGYEETQYF.

The chain uses TRBV5-1 and TRBJ1-2; 8 positions match TRBD1. Germline V gene lookup returns CDR1 SGHRS and CDR2 YFSETQ. Trimming cost V 3 bases and J 8 bases; bases outside gene matches: 9. The length of the CDR3 is 14 residues. The CDR3 loop reads CASSWTGFGDGYTF. The CDR3 DNA reads as TGCGCCAGCAGCTGGACAGGGTTTGGAGACGGCTACACCTTC.

CDR3: CASRAGPEQFF. The CDR3 nucleotides read TGTGCCAGCAGAGCAGGGCCGGAGCAGTTCTTC. J is TRBJ2-1 and V is TRBV27; D possibly corresponds to TRBD1 (5 bases). CDR1 MNHEY and CDR2 SMNVEV come from the germline V gene (reference sequence). This CDR3 comprises 11 residues. The V gene lost 6 bases and the J gene lost 10 bases, with 10 bases spanning the gap.

The V gene is TRBV28, the J gene TRBJ2-7; no reliable D call. This CDR3 comprises 12 residues. Germline CDR1 reads MDHEN; CDR2 reads SYDVKM. V was shortened by 6 bases and J by 1 base, with 7 bases between the two germline ends. CDR3 residues: CASRSISYEQYF. Written as DNA, the CDR3 is TGTGCCAGCAGATCTATTTCCTACGAGCAGTACTTC.

CDR3 nucleotide sequence: TGTGCCAGCAGCAAAGCTAGGACAGGGGTTTCCTACGAGCAGTACTTC. Its protein product is CASSKARTGVSYEQYF. The rearrangement uses TRBV21-1 and TRBJ2-7; whether TRBD1, the table's D call, matches the DNA was not checked. TRBV21-1 is a listed pseudogene. The CDR3 loop spans 16 amino acids.

This clone was detected only a few times. J is TRBJ2-5 and V is TRBV6-5; TRBD2 matches at 8 bases. The junction had 6 bases not matched to a gene; V was cut back by 2 bases and J by 1 base. The length of the CDR3 is 16 residues. Germline V gene sequence: CDR1 MNHEY, CDR2 SVGAGI. Written as DNA, the CDR3 is TGTGCCAGCAGTTACCGGGGGGCGGGGGGCCAAGAGACCCAGTACTTC. It specifies CASSYRGAGGQETQYF.